The rows below give T cell receptor beta chains drawn from one sample of a study of blood T cell repertoires in COVID-19. Sequencing was performed with immunoSEQ multiplex PCR; in TCRdb, only in-frame clones are kept and a portion is missing. The data contain a few hundred thousand clones, 82% of them seen just once; the ten biggest clones take up around 3.2%. Sequencing input: peripheral blood. The origin of the receptors is a woman aged 18-29 years with acute or convalescent COVID-19. The CDR3 runs from the conserved cysteine through the conserved F or W. The D gene is left open where the match is weak. Size is omitted from some rows. Given values are once, few, many or a class for expanded clones.

DNA | CDR3 | V | D | J | size | length
TGCGCCAGCAGCATTGGAGGGACGGCTAACTATGGCTACACCTTC | CASSIGGTANYGYTF | TRBV5-1 | NA | TRBJ1-2 | NA | 15
TGCGCCAGCAGCTTGAGTGAGACAGGGCACACAGATACGCAGTATTTT | CASSLSETGHTDTQYF | TRBV5-1 | TRBD1 | TRBJ2-3 | NA | 16
TGTGCTAGTGGTTTCTCCGCGGCGTCGGGGTCCCCAGATACGCAGTATTTT | CASGFSAASGSPDTQYF | TRBV12-5 | NA | TRBJ2-3 | NA | 17
TGCGCCAGCAGCATGGGACAGCCTCCCTACGAGCAGTACTTC | CASSMGQPPYEQYF | TRBV5-1 | TRBD1 | TRBJ2-7 | NA | 14
TGTGCCAGTAGTATCTTCATACAGGAGATCGATGGCTACACCTTC | CASSIFIQEIDGYTF | TRBV19 | NA | TRBJ1-2 | NA | 15
TGTGCCAGCAGTGACAGGCCAGAGACCCAGTACTTC | CASSDRPETQYF | TRBV12-3/TRBV12-4 | NA | TRBJ2-5 | NA | 12
TGCGCCAGCAGCTTGGGCCTAGTCCCCGATGAGCAGTTCTTC | CASSLGLVPDEQFF | TRBV5-1 | NA | TRBJ2-1 | NA | 14
TGTGCCAGCAGCTACGGACAGGTCAGCTACGAGCAGTACTTC | CASSYGQVSYEQYF | TRBV14 | TRBD1 | TRBJ2-7 | few | 14
TGTGCCAGCAGCTCAGACAGGAAACAATACACAGATACGCAGTATTTT | CASSSDRKQYTDTQYF | TRBV11-2 | NA | TRBJ2-3 | NA | 16
TGCGCCAGCAGCTCCCAGGGGGTTGGAAACACCATATATTTT | CASSSQGVGNTIYF | TRBV5-1 | TRBD1 | TRBJ1-3 | NA | 14
TGTGCCAGCAGCGTTCTTAGCGCAAGCACAGATACGCAGTATTTT | CASSVLSASTDTQYF | TRBV9 | NA | TRBJ2-3 | NA | 15
TGTGCCAGCAGTTTGACACCCCGTGAAGCTTTCTTT | CASSLTPREAFF | TRBV27 | NA | TRBJ1-1 | NA | 12
TGCAGCGGCGGGGGCTACACCTTC | CSGGGYTF | TRBV29-1 | NA | TRBJ1-2 | NA | 8
TGTGCCAGCAGCTTAGGGGGGACACCTAGGAGAGAGACCCAGTACTTC | CASSLGGTPRRETQYF | TRBV7-2 | NA | TRBJ2-5 | once | 16
TGTGCCAGCAGCCCCGGATGGTTCGGGCAGGCAGGGACTGAAGCTTTCTTT | CASSPGWFGQAGTEAFF | TRBV5-6 | NA | TRBJ1-1 | NA | 17
TGTGCCAGCAGTTCGGTGGGGGCGGGTGGCTACACCTTC | CASSSVGAGGYTF | TRBV28 | NA | TRBJ1-2 | NA | 13
TGTGCCAGCAGCCCCGCAACTAATGAAAAACTGTTTTTT | CASSPATNEKLFF | TRBV6-6 | NA | TRBJ1-4 | NA | 13
TGCGCCAGCAGCCAGGTACTAGCGGGAGTTTCCTACAATGAGCAGTTCTTC | CASSQVLAGVSYNEQFF | TRBV4-1 | TRBD2 | TRBJ2-1 | NA | 17
TGTGCCAGCAGTGAATCAGGACAGACAACACCCCTCCACTTT | CASSESGQTTPLHF | TRBV25-1 | NA | TRBJ1-6 | NA | 14
TGTGCCAGCAGCTTAGGGTCTGGGACTAGCGACTACGAGCAGTACTTC | CASSLGSGTSDYEQYF | TRBV13 | TRBD2 | TRBJ2-7 | NA | 16
TGTGCCAGCACCCGACGGAGTATGAACACTGAAGCTTTCTTT | CASTRRSMNTEAFF | TRBV3-1/TRBV3-2 | NA | TRBJ1-1 | NA | 14
TGTGCCAGCGGAAAACGCCGGACAGGGCCTCAAGAGACCCAGTACTTC | CASGKRRTGPQETQYF | TRBV28 | TRBD1 | TRBJ2-5 | NA | 16
TGTGCCAGCAGTTTAGGGGGCGGGGGAAGCTCCTACGAGCAGTACTTC | CASSLGGGGSSYEQYF | TRBV27 | NA | TRBJ2-7 | NA | 16
TGTGCCACCAAGGGGAAACAAGCTTTCTTT | CATKGKQAFF | TRBV24-1 | NA | TRBJ1-1 | NA | 10
TGCACCAGCAGCCAAGATGATCACCCTTCGGCGGGAGGCCTAGGTACTATTTCATACGAGCAGTACTTC | CTSSQDDHPSAGGLGTISYEQYF | TRBV1 | NA | TRBJ2-7 | NA | 23
TGCGCCAGCAGCCAAGAGGCCGCTAGCGCCTCATACAATGAGCAGTTCTTC | CASSQEAASASYNEQFF | TRBV4-1 | NA | TRBJ2-1 | NA | 17
TGTGCCAGCAGTTTGGGGTCGGGTCGGGAGCCCAGCACAGATACGCAGTATTTT | CASSLGSGREPSTDTQYF | TRBV28 | NA | TRBJ2-3 | NA | 18
TGTGCCAGCAGCAAACTAGCGGGGGAGCAGTTCTTC | CASSKLAGEQFF | TRBV9 | TRBD2 | TRBJ2-1 | NA | 12
TGTGCCAGCAGAAAAACGGGGTCATTCTACGAGCAGTACTTC | CASRKTGSFYEQYF | TRBV7-2 | NA | TRBJ2-7 | NA | 14
TGTGCCAGCAGCTTGCGAGCGGGAGGGCCTGCGGATGAGCAGTTCTTC | CASSLRAGGPADEQFF | TRBV11-3 | TRBD2 | TRBJ2-1 | NA | 16
TGTGCCAGCAGCTTAGTCCAGGGTAGGAGTGAAAAACTGTTTTTT | CASSLVQGRSEKLFF | TRBV7-2 | NA | TRBJ1-4 | once | 15
TGTGCCAGCAGTTTATCGCTCGGTGAGGTTGGCCGGGAGCTGTTTTTT | CASSLSLGEVGRELFF | TRBV27 | NA | TRBJ2-2 | NA | 16
TGTGCCAGCAGCGGAGGACAGGGCCCAGAAGAGACCCAGTACTTC | CASSGGQGPEETQYF | TRBV9 | TRBD1 | TRBJ2-5 | few | 15
TGTGCCAGCAGCCATGCGGGGGAATATTTTTCTATGAACACTGAAGCTTTCTTT | CASSHAGEYFSMNTEAFF | TRBV16 | NA | TRBJ1-1 | NA | 18
TGTGCCAGCAGCCCCGGGACTAGCGGGTTCTCCACCGGGGAGCTGTTTTTT | CASSPGTSGFSTGELFF | TRBV11-2 | TRBD2 | TRBJ2-2 | NA | 17
TGTGCCAGCACCACTCGGACAGGAAATAATTCACCCCTCCACTTT | CASTTRTGNNSPLHF | TRBV28 | TRBD1 | TRBJ1-6 | NA | 15
TGTGCCAGCAGCATGGGGACTAGCGGTTACGAGCAGTACTTC | CASSMGTSGYEQYF | TRBV13 | TRBD2 | TRBJ2-7 | few | 14
TGTGCCTGGAATGGGCGGGAGGGAAACTACGAGCAGTACTTC | CAWNGREGNYEQYF | TRBV30 | TRBD2 | TRBJ2-7 | NA | 14
TGTGCCAGCAGCCAAGGACCATGGGCAGGGTATGGCTACACCTTC | CASSQGPWAGYGYTF | TRBV3-1/TRBV3-2 | NA | TRBJ1-2 | NA | 15
TGTGCCAGCACCCGAGCTACTTATAATTCACCCCTCCACTTT | CASTRATYNSPLHF | TRBV6-5 | NA | TRBJ1-6 | NA | 14